This T cell receptor beta chain was identified during a study of regulatory T cells in long-lasting Graves disease. In the study overall: Patients with new Graves' disease had used antithyroid drugs below 3 months.

The CDR3 contains 13 residues. CDR1 and CDR2 from the germline V gene are SGHAT and FQNNGV. V shed 3 bases and J shed 10 bases, with 13 bases lying between them. Time point given: newly diagnosed GD, antithyroid drugs for less than 3 months. Isolated PBMC RNA provided the starting material for the TCR library. Investigators prepared the TCR beta libraries by applying iRepertoire HTBI primers and Arm-PCR of CDR3 regions. MiXCR was run by TCRdb on the multiplex PCR reads, yielding one entry per CDR3 protein. The top ten hold about 12% of the sample, which has roughly 610,000 distinct CDR3 sequences, roughly a sixth seen once. As regards this clonotype: One base separates it from a far larger clone, so it is likely a read error.

These data also formed part of another study, on T cells in Graves' hyperthyroidism and ophthalmopathy. From that report: Exclusion followed for patients with uncontrolled infection, other autoimmune disease, pregnancy or lactation. Blood also contained most expanded thyroid clonotypes above 0.001.

This receptor was obtained from a man aged 18 to 29 with Graves disease. The rearrangement joins TRBV11-2 to TRBJ2-1; TRBD1 is a possible D gene (6 bases). Sample: peripheral blood mononuclear cells (PBMCs), taken at new diagnosis, from a patient treated with antithyroid drugs. The CDR3, as DNA: TGTGCCAGCAGCTTCGGCAGGGGCAACGAGCAGTTCTTC. As protein: CASSFGRGNEQFF.